What follows are 22 T cell receptor beta chains derived from one specimen sequenced in a study of blood T cell repertoires in COVID-19. TCRdb keeps only in-frame clones here, not all; method: immunoSEQ multiplex PCR. The sample records roughly 160,000 clones, roughly 80% being singletons. Material for sequencing was peripheral blood. These receptors all come from an elderly woman with acute or convalescent COVID-19.

The gene calls are TRBV19 and TRBJ2-7; TRBD1 matches 10 bases. The CDR3 runs to 14 residues. J lost 2 bases, V lost 4 bases, and 2 bases had no gene match. Germline V gene sequence: CDR1 LNHDA, CDR2 SQIVND (reference sequence). This chain's CDR3 is CASSTDRGPYEQYF. The CDR3 bases are TGTGCCAGTAGTACCGACAGGGGGCCCTACGAGCAGTACTTC.

This chain links TRBV25-1 with TRBJ2-7, with TRBD1 identical over 9 bases. The CDR3 spans 14 residues. CDR1 and CDR2 (germline): MGHDK, SYGVNS. V lost 8 bases, J lost 5 bases, and 10 bases stayed unmatched. CDR3 DNA: TGTGCCAGCCGCCGGGGACAGGGTGTACACGAGCAGTACTTC. It codes for CASRRGQGVHEQYF.

This chain joins TRBV5-5 and TRBJ2-1; TRBD2 agrees at 10 bases. Germline CDR1 and CDR2: SGHKS and YYEKEE (reference sequence). With V trimmed by 4 bases and J by 4 bases, 5 bases remained unmatched. This CDR3 region has 15 residues. DNA for the CDR3: TGTGCCAGCAGCCCTAGCGGGAGTACATACAATGAGCAGTTCTTC. Its translation: CASSPSGSTYNEQFF.

This clone was seen more than once but under ten times. The chain combines TRBV10-3 with TRBJ2-5; the match to TRBD2 covers 7 bases. This CDR3 is 16 amino acids long. Germline trimming cut 4 bases from V and 0 bases from J; bases unmatched to any gene: 8. Germline CDR1 and CDR2: ENHRY and SYGVKD. This CDR3 is CAISGLLGGDQETQYF. The CDR3, as DNA: TGTGCCATCAGTGGCCTCCTGGGGGGGGACCAAGAGACCCAGTACTTC.

The genes are TRBV5-1 and TRBJ2-7, with a weak D call TRBD1 (6 bases). This CDR3 comprises 14 residues. The germline V and J ends were trimmed by 4 bases and 5 bases, with 16 bases remaining between them. Germline CDR1 and CDR2: SGHRS and YFSETQ. The CDR3 DNA reads TGCGCCAGCAGCCCGCCCCCAGGGGTCCACGAGCAGTACTTC. Translation gives CASSPPPGVHEQYF.

The chain links TRBV10-2 to TRBJ2-1; maybe TRBD2 (5 bases). The CDR3 consists of 16 residues. V lost 0 bases and J 8 bases, leaving 17 bases between the germline ends. Germline lookup yields CDR1 WSHSY and CDR2 SAAADI. CDR3 in DNA: TGCGCCAGCAGTGAGTCGGTGGCGGGCTCCCGGTATGAGCAGTTCTTC. The encoded protein is CASSESVAGSRYEQFF.

J is TRBJ1-5 and V is TRBV4-2, with 7 bases fitting TRBD1. Per germline, CDR1 LGHNA and CDR2 YNFKEQ. This CDR3 has 15 residues. V lost 5 bases and J lost 2; bases outside the gene matches: 6. Here the CDR3 reads CASSSRDRGNQPQHF. CDR3 coding DNA: TGTGCCAGCAGCTCGCGCGACAGGGGCAATCAGCCCCAGCATTTT.

V is TRBV4-3 and J is TRBJ2-5; TRBD1 is a possible D gene (6 bases). With 0 bases removed from V and 5 bases from J, the gap between germline ends came to 16 bases. The CDR3 is 16 residues long. The germline CDR1 and CDR2 sequences are LGHNA and YSLEER. In DNA, the CDR3 is TGCGCCAGCAGCCAAGATTGGGCAGGGGTGGGGGAGACCCAGTACTTC. This gives the protein CASSQDWAGVGETQYF.

The V gene is TRBV7-9, the J gene TRBJ1-4; D is perhaps TRBD1 (6 bases). Germline assignment: CDR1 SEHNR and CDR2 FQNEAQ (reference sequence). CDR3 size: 14 residues. Trimming stripped 4 bases from V and 4 bases from J, with 10 bases between. The CDR3 loop reads CASSSGQNNEKLFF. CDR3 bases: TGTGCCAGCAGCTCCGGACAGAATAATGAAAAACTGTTTTTT.

This chain links TRBV5-6 with TRBJ2-7; D is unclear. V shed 3 bases and J shed 7 bases, with 20 bases lying between them. The CDR3 extends over 15 amino acids. The germline V gene encodes CDR1 SGHDT and CDR2 YYEEEE. Here the CDR3 DNA reads TGTGCCAGCAGCTGGGCCGTACGATCTACGAAAGAGCAGTACTTC. It specifies CASSWAVRSTKEQYF.

The chain links TRBV5-1 to TRBJ1-6, with 8 bases aligning to TRBD1. Germline assignment: CDR1 SGHRS and CDR2 YFSETQ. The CDR3 has 15 amino acids. J gave up 7 bases and V 4 bases, and 7 bases lay outside the gene matches. The CDR3 DNA reads TGCGCCAGCAGCCCGGGGGACAGGTTGAATTCACCCCTCCACTTT. Protein: CASSPGDRLNSPLHF.

The chain has TRBV10-3 and TRBJ2-7; 9 nucleotides match TRBD1. CDR1 and CDR2 from the germline V gene are ENHRY and SYGVKD. The J segment lost 3 bases and the V segment lost 4 bases, leaving 1 base of the junction unmatched. The CDR3 has 13 amino acids. Here the CDR3 DNA reads TGTGCCATCAGTGGACAGGGGGGCTACGAGCAGTACTTC. Translating gives CAISGQGGYEQYF.

The CDR3 DNA reads TGCGCCAGCAGCCAAGAACCGAGAAATTCACCCCTCCACTTT. This gives the protein CASSQEPRNSPLHF. The V gene is TRBV4-1, the J gene TRBJ1-6, with no clear D. Germline values: CDR1 MGHRA, CDR2 YSYEKL. The CDR3 extends over 14 amino acids. The V end was cut by 0 bases, the J end by 7 bases, with 7 bases between.

The chain is built from TRBV5-1 and TRBJ2-2; no clear D. Deletions cut 4 bases from V and 5 bases from J, with 9 bases between. This CDR3 comprises 13 residues. Per germline, CDR1 SGHRS and CDR2 YFSETQ. CDR3 DNA: TGCGCCAGCAGCGCATCGGTGACCGGGGAGCTGTTTTTT. This encodes CASSASVTGELFF.

This chain joins TRBV19 and TRBJ1-2; 10 bases line up with TRBD1. The V segment lost 4 bases and the J segment 5 bases; nucleotides outside the gene matches: 7. From germline, CDR1 is LNHDA and CDR2 SQIVND (reference sequence). The CDR3 is 15 amino acids. The CDR3 DNA follows: TGTGCCAGTAGTAAAACCGGGACAGGGGTATATGGCTACACCTTC. Translated: CASSKTGTGVYGYTF. Combining the CDR3 with reference TRBV19 and TRBJ1-2 gives the whole variable domain DGGITQSPKYLFRKEGQNVTLSCEQNLNHDAMYWYRQDPGQGLRLIYYSQIVNDFQKGDIAEGYSVSREKKESFPLTVTSAQKNPTAFYLCASSKTGTGVYGYTFGSGTRLTVV.

The CDR3 DNA follows: TGTGCCAGTAGTAGAGGAACAGGGGATTATACCGCACGGCCCCAGCATTTT. It is translated as CASSRGTGDYTARPQHF. The chain couples TRBV19 to TRBJ1-5; 7 bases match TRBD1. J gave up 9 bases and V 4 bases, and 18 bases lay outside the gene matches. This CDR3 comprises 17 residues. The germline V gene has CDR1 LNHDA and CDR2 SQIVND (reference sequence). Filled out from reference TRBV19 and TRBJ1-5, the complete variable domain reads DGGITQSPKYLFRKEGQNVTLSCEQNLNHDAMYWYRQDPGQGLRLIYYSQIVNDFQKGDIAEGYSVSREKKESFPLTVTSAQKNPTAFYLCASSRGTGDYTARPQHFGDGTRLSIL.

This chain uses TRBV9 with TRBJ2-2; D is possibly TRBD1 (5 bases). Germline V lookup: CDR1 SGDLS, CDR2 YYNGEE. There are 13 residues in the CDR3. Trimming cost V 5 bases and J 3 bases, with 8 bases left between them. The CDR3 protein is CASRDTYTGELFF. The CDR3 nucleotides read TGTGCCAGCAGGGACACCTACACCGGGGAGCTGTTTTTT.

This clone appeared a few times. This sequence joins TRBV11-2 and TRBJ1-6; D is unclear. There are 13 residues in the CDR3. V lost 7 bases to trimming and J lost 7 bases, with 11 bases between them. Germline V gene data show CDR1 as SGHAT and CDR2 as FQNNGV. CDR3 amino acids: CASNSLLNSPLHF. The CDR3 region has the DNA TGTGCCAGCAACTCCCTTTTAAATTCACCCCTCCACTTT. The whole variable domain, remainder taken from reference TRBV11-2 and TRBJ1-6, is EAGVAQSPRYKIIEKRQSVAFWCNPISGHATLYWYQQILGQGPKLLIQFQNNGVVDDSQLPKDRFSAERLKGVDSTLKIQPAKLEDSAVYLCASNSLLNSPLHFGNGTRLTVT.

This rearrangement joins TRBV9 to TRBJ2-1; D is perhaps TRBD2 (5 bases). This CDR3 has 15 amino acids. Germline assignment: CDR1 SGDLS and CDR2 YYNGEE. V lost 10 bases, J lost 2 bases, and 19 bases lay in between. This CDR3 reads CASPVRDSTYNEQFF. CDR3 sequence (DNA): TGTGCCTCCCCGGTCCGGGATAGTACCTACAATGAGCAGTTCTTC.

V and J are TRBV10-1 and TRBJ2-1; 7 bases match TRBD1. The germline V gene encodes CDR1 WNHNN and CDR2 SYGVQD (reference sequence). CDR3 length equals 19 residues. Unmatched junction bases numbered 19, after V lost 8 bases and J lost 0 bases. CDR3 protein: CASGGPGQLSTNSYNEQFF. The DNA of the CDR3 is TGCGCCAGCGGCGGACCGGGACAGTTAAGCACCAACTCCTACAATGAGCAGTTCTTC.

The chain joins TRBV15 to TRBJ2-1; D is possibly TRBD1 (5 bases). Germline assignment: CDR1 LNHNV and CDR2 YYDKDF (reference sequence). The CDR3 covers 16 residues. V gave up 4 bases and J gave up 0 bases, with 13 bases separating them. The CDR3 DNA reads as TGTGCCACCAGCAAAGGGGCACAGAGCTCCTACAATGAGCAGTTCTTC. This sequence encodes CATSKGAQSSYNEQFF.

J is TRBJ2-3 and V is TRBV2; tentative D call: TRBD1 (6 bases). The CDR3 spans 14 residues. The germline V and J ends were trimmed by 8 bases and 0 bases, with 12 bases remaining between them. Germline CDR1 reads SNHLY; CDR2 reads FYNNEI. CDR3 bases: TGTGCCAGCGCTTACAGGGATAGCACAGATACGCAGTATTTT. Its protein is CASAYRDSTDTQYF.